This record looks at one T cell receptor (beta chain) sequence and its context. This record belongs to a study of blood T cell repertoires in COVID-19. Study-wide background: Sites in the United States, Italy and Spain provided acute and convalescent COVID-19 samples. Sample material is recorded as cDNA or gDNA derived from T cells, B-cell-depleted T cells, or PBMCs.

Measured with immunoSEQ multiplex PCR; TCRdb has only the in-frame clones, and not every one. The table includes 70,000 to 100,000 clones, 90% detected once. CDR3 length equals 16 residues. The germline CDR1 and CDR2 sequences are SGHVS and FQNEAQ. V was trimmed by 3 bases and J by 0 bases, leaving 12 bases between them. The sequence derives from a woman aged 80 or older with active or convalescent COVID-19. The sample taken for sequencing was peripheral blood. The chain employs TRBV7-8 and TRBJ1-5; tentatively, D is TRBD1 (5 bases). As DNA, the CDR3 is TGTGCCAGCAGCTTCTTAGACAGCCGTAGCAATCAGCCCCAGCATTTT. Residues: CASSFLDSRSNQPQHF.